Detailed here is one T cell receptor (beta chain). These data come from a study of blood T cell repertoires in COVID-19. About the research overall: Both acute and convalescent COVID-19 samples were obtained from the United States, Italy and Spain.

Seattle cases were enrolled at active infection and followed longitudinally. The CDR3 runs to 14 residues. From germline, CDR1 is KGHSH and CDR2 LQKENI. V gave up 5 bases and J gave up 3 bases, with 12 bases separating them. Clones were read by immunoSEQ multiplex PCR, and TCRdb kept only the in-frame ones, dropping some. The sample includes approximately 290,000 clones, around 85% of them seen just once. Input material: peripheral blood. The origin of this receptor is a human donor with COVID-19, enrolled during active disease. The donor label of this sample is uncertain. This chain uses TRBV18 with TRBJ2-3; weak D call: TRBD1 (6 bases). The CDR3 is CASSALTGTDTQYF. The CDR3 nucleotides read TGTGCCAGCTCAGCCCTAACAGGGACAGATACGCAGTATTTT.